This TCR beta chain comes out of a study of cytomegalovirus exposure and HLA in healthy donors (dated 2017 in TCRdb). About the full investigation: The 550 to 750 repertoires of the first cohort and the roughly 110 validation repertoires were produced on the same platform, according to a later analysis. The study was designed to test whether signatures of past pathogen exposure could be identified by cataloging public T cell receptors. A separate validation cohort of approximately 130 different subjects was used in addition to the roughly 700-subject first cohort. High-throughput TCR immunosequencing, statistical association of individual TCRs with disease status, and machine learning were combined to predict cytomegalovirus infection status.

As to this clone: There is no known antigen for this receptor. No per-base quality is available; no much larger clone lies one base away.

The investigation overall reported the following: Across donors, most TCR sequences were observed very rarely, whereas some public TCRs were present in many individuals. The classifier was reported to diagnose cytomegalovirus status with high specificity and sensitivity in both the original and validation cohorts. Subsequent analysis determined that TCRs grouped into clusters in the first cohort also showed a tendency toward co-occurrence across the roughly 130 validation repertoires, and approximately 93% of cluster scores exceeded 0. The study gave a list of 150 to 200 TCR beta chains associated with cytomegalovirus. A later analysis lacked HLA typing for the validation cohort, so it scored co-occurrence in that cohort across all 120 repertoires. It was suggested by the authors that the approach could potentially be generalized to other disease states and immunological phenotypes. Three of the identified cytomegalovirus-associated TCR beta chains were confirmed in vitro to be specific for cytomegalovirus antigens.

Donors formed part of the validation cohort, which comprised over a hundred subjects and was distinct from the first cohort of 666 subjects. Library preparation employed the immunoSEQ multiplex PCR assay. In the authors' own workflow: A statistical classification framework was developed to diagnose cytomegalovirus status using the catalog of TCR beta chain sequences. TCRdb mirrors the immuneACCESS table, restricted to in-frame sequences. Some clones are absent from its copies; in checked studies, under half trace to an unresolved V gene, and the reason for the others is unknown. V, J and clone size reflect that table, while D and trimming were determined from the DNA. Across this sample there are about 270,000 clones, with 65% to 90% seen only once. Less than 1.2% of the sample is held by the ten biggest clonotypes. The sequencing sample was made of PBMCs. The sequence derives from a woman aged 18-30 years in good health and CMV-seronegative.

The CDR3 protein is CASRGGWVEKLFF. The sequenced DNA is TGTGCCAGCAGGGGAGGATGGGTTGAAAAACTGTTTTTT. The chain was built from TRBV27 and TRBJ1-4; the D gene is not confidently resolved. Per the germline V gene (reference sequence), MNHEY is the CDR1 and SMNVEV is the CDR2. Taken from cysteine to phenylalanine, the CDR3 has 13 residues. Just CDR3 DNA is preserved here, 39 bases in frame from base 1. Cut back by 6 bases and 7 bases, the V and J ends lie 12 bases apart.